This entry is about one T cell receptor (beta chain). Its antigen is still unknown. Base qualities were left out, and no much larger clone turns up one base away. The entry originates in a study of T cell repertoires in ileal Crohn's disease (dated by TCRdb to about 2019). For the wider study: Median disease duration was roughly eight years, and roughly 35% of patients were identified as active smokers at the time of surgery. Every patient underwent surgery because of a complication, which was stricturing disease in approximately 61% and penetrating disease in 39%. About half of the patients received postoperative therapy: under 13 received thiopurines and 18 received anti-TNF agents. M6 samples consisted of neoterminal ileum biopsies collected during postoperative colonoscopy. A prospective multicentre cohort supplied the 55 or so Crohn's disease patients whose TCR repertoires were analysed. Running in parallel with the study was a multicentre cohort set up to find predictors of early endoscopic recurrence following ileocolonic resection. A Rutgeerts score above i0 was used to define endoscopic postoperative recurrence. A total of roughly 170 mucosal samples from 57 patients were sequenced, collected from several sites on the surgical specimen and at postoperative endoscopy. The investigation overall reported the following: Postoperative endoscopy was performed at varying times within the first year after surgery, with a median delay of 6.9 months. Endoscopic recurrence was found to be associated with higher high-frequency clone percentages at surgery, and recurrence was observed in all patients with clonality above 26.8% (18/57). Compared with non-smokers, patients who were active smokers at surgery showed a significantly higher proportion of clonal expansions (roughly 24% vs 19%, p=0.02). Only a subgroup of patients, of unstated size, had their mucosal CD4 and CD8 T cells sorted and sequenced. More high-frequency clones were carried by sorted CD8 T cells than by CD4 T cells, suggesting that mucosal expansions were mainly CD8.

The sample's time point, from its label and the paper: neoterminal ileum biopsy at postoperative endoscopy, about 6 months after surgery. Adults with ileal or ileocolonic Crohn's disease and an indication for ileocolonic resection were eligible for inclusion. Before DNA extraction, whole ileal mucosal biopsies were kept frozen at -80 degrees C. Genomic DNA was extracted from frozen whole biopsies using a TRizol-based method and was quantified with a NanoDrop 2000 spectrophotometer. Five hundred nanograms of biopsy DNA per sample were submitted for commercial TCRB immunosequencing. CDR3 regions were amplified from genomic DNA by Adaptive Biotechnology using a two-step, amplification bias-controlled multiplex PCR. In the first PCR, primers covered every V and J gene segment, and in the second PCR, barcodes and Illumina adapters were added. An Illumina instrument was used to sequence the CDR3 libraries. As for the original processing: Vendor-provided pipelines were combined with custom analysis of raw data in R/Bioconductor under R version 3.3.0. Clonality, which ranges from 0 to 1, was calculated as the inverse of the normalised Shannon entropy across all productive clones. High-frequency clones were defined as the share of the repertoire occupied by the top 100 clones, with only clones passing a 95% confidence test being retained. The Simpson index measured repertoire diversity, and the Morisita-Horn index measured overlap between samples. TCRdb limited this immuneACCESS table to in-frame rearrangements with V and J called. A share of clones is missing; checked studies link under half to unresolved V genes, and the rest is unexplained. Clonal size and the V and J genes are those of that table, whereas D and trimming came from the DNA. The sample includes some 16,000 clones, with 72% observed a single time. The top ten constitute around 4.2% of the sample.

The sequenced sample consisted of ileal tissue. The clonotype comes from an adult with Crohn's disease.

CDR3 reads: CASSISSRAGELFF. The DNA reads as follows: TGTGCCAGTAGTATCAGTTCGAGGGCCGGGGAGCTGTTTTTT. The V and J segments used are TRBV19 and TRBJ2-2; the D gene is possibly TRBD2, with 5 bases matching. The germline V gene (reference sequence) yields LNHDA for CDR1 and SQIVND for CDR2. V loses 3 bases of germline sequence and J loses 6 bases, and the interval between the two ends is 11 bases. The CDR3 runs 14 residues from the cysteine to the phenylalanine. The retained sequence is limited to the CDR3, 42 bases, with the frame set at the first base.